The clone carrying this TCR beta chain appeared many times. Its antigen is unknown. The entry originates in a study of response to subunit inactivated influenza vaccine. General study points: The authors offered the suggestion that each seasonal influenza vaccination recruits few new T cells.

TCRdb independently ran MiXCR on the RT-PCR reads; one entry per CDR3 protein. The table shows 650,000 to 800,000 distinct CDR3 sequences, with roughly 13% occurring only once. This material consisted of PBMCs from blood, taken around 14 days before vaccination. This TCR came from a man aged 45-65 years who received an inactivated influenza vaccine.

The CDR3 nucleotides are TGTGCCAGCAGTTTGTTAGGACAGGGGCAAGAGACCCAGTACTTC. Its translation is CASSLLGQGQETQYF. The chain recombines TRBV28 with TRBJ2-5; 9 bases map to TRBD1. Per the germline V gene, CDR1 is MDHEN and CDR2 is SYDVKM. The CDR3 has 15 amino acids. Trimming took 3 bases from V and 2 from J; bases not matched to a gene: 4. Combining the CDR3 with reference TRBV28 and TRBJ2-5 gives the whole variable domain DVKVTQSSRYLVKRTGEKVFLECVQDMDHENMFWYRQDPGLGLRLIYFSYDVKMKEKGDIPEGYSVSREKKERFSLILESASTNQTSMYLCASSLLGQGQETQYFGPGTRLLVL.